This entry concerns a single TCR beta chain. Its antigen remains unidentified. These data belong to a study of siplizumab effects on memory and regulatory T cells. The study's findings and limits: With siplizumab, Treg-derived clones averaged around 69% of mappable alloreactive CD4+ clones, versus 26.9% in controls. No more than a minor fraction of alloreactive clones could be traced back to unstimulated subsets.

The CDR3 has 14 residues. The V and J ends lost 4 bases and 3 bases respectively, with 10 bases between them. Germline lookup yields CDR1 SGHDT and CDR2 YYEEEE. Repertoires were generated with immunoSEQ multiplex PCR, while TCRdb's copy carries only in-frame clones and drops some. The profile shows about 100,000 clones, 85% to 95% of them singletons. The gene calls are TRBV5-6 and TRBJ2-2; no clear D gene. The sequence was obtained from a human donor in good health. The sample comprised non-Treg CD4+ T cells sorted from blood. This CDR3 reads CASSPDPDTGELFF. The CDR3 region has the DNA TGTGCCAGCAGCCCGGATCCGGACACCGGGGAGCTGTTTTTT.